This TCR beta chain stems from a study of control samples from healthy donors and cancer patients. Data came from immunoSEQ multiplex PCR; TCRdb stores just in-frame clones and leaves some out. The sample holds about 140,000 clones, about nine tenths seen once. The CDR3 is 18 amino acids. V dropped 1 base and J dropped 1 base, with 16 bases sitting between them. Germline CDR1 MGHRA, CDR2 YSYEKL. This clone was found once. This sequence originates from a man aged 25-40 years in good health. Sequenced material: blood. This chain uses TRBV4-1 with TRBJ2-2; D gene unclear. CDR3 coding DNA: TGCGCCAGCAGCCAAGGTATTATTGCCAGCGTGAACACCGGGGAGCTGTTTTTT. It codes for CASSQGIIASVNTGELFF.